The 8 T cell receptor beta chains given below trace back to one sample, sequenced in a study of CD8 T cells in Susac syndrome. It was with random hexamers that roughly 0.5 to 1 ug RNA was reverse transcribed. TCRdb reprocessed the immunoSEQ multiplex PCR reads via MiXCR and lists one record per CDR3 protein. The table has roughly 150,000 distinct CDR3 sequences, about 94% seen once. Material: CD4+ T cells from PBMCs. The receptors here all came from a human donor with Susac syndrome.

This chain uses TRBV20-1 with TRBJ1-6; no clear D gene. Trimming removed 2 bases from V and 5 bases from J, with 10 bases in between. Germline V CDR1 and CDR2: DFQATT, SNEGSKA (reference sequence). The CDR3 length is 14 residues. The CDR3 coding sequence is TGCAGTGCTAGACGTCAGAGAAATAATTCACCCCTCCACTTT. The encoded protein is CSARRQRNNSPLHF.

The chain has TRBV24-1 and TRBJ1-1, with D maybe TRBD1 (6 bases). V shed 9 bases and J shed 3 bases, with 10 bases lying between them. The CDR3 runs 12 residues. Germline V gene data show CDR1 as KGHDR and CDR2 as SFDVKD. Here the CDR3 reads CATSGVHTEAFF. CDR3 coding DNA: TGTGCCACCTCAGGGGTGCACACTGAAGCTTTCTTT.

This chain connects TRBV20-1 to TRBJ2-3; 9 bases align to TRBD2. Trimming cost V 6 bases and J 6 bases; bases outside gene matches: 10. Germline CDR1 reads DFQATT; CDR2 reads SNEGSKA (reference sequence). The CDR3 spans 14 residues. CDR3 sequence (DNA): TGCAGTGCCACCGTAAGCGGGAGGTCTGATACGCAGTATTTT. Translating it yields CSATVSGRSDTQYF.

V usage is TRBV29-1 and J usage is TRBJ2-4, with a possible D match to TRBD2 (6 bases). The CDR3 has 13 residues. V lost 4 bases to trimming and J lost 6 bases, with 13 bases between them. Per the germline V gene, CDR1 is SQVTM and CDR2 is ANQGSEA. DNA for the CDR3: TGCAGCGTTGCGGGACTGGGGGGAAACATTCAGTACTTC. Translated, it gives CSVAGLGGNIQYF.

CDR3 nucleotides: TGTGCCAGCAGCTTACGGGGGTATGACAATGAGCAGTTCTTC. It is translated as CASSLRGYDNEQFF. The chain recombines TRBV7-9 with TRBJ2-1; tentative D call: TRBD2 (6 bases). CDR3 size: 14 residues. Germline CDR1 is SEHNR and CDR2 is FQNEAQ (reference sequence). Trimming shortened V by 2 bases and J by 5 bases, and 10 bases separated the two germline ends.

This chain connects TRBV6-6 to TRBJ1-1, with unresolved D. The V end lost 0 bases, the J end lost 7 bases, and 9 bases lay between the germline ends. Germline V gene data show CDR1 as MNHNY and CDR2 as SVGAGI (reference sequence). The CDR3 totals 13 residues. The CDR3 DNA reads as TGTGCCAGCAGTTACTCGATTAAGAATGAAGCTTTCTTT. This encodes CASSYSIKNEAFF.

The genes are TRBV4-1 and TRBJ1-2; 9 bases line up with TRBD1. The CDR3 is 14 residues long. V dropped 0 bases and J dropped 7; count of bases not matched to a gene: 3. Germline lookup yields CDR1 MGHRA and CDR2 YSYEKL. The CDR3 sequence is CASSQDGTGLGYTF. DNA of the CDR3: TGCGCCAGCAGCCAAGATGGGACAGGGCTTGGCTACACCTTC.

This chain links TRBV5-4 with TRBJ1-1, with D perhaps TRBD1 (5 bases). Trimming took 5 bases from V and 3 from J, leaving 5 bases between them. Per germline, CDR1 SGHNT and CDR2 YYREEE (reference sequence). This CDR3 is 11 amino acids long. DNA of the CDR3: TGTGCCAGCAGGGGGGACACTGAAGCTTTCTTT. Translating it yields CASRGDTEAFF.